The 4 T cell receptor beta chains below come from one sample, sequenced in a study of vaccination and CD4 T cells after COVID-19. Documented treatment: approximately nine-day PBMC culture with coronavirus spike peptide pools or control peptides (ViraFEST assay). Their target antigens are unknown. Sequencing of the DNA from cultured CD4+ T cells was carried out with the Oncomine TCR Beta short-read assay. TCRdb reprocessed the PCR reads via MiXCR and lists one record per CDR3 protein. The data hold approximately 9,300 distinct CDR3 sequences, with roughly 64% observed a single time. The specimen sequenced was CD4+ T cells from blood, cultured in vitro. The source of these receptors is a human donor who had recovered from COVID-19.

To note about this clonotype: With a much larger clone just one base away, this may be a read error. The chain recombines TRBV7-3 with TRBJ2-1; 8 bases fit TRBD1. Germline V gives CDR1 SGHTA, CDR2 FQGTGA. This CDR3 region has 12 residues. This CDR3 reads CASNSAGGLALF. The CDR3 DNA reads TGTGCCAGCAACTCCGCAGGGGGCCTAGCACTCTTC.

The genes are TRBV7-2 and TRBJ2-1; 11 bases match TRBD2. V shed 3 bases and J 6 bases; nucleotides not matched to a gene: 4. Looked up from germline, CDR1 is SGHTA and CDR2 is FQGNSA. The CDR3 extends over 15 amino acids. The CDR3 nucleotides read TGTGCCAGCAGCTTCCTAGCGGGAGGCCTCAATGAGCAGTTCTTC. The encoded protein is CASSFLAGGLNEQFF.

The genes are TRBV15 and TRBJ2-5; no definite D call. The V and J ends lost 6 bases and 4 bases respectively, with 9 bases between them. This CDR3 contains 12 residues. Looked up from germline, CDR1 is LNHNV and CDR2 is YYDKDF (reference sequence). The CDR3 DNA reads TGTGCCACCAGTCACTCAGGAGAGACCCAGTACTTC. Its protein is CATSHSGETQYF.

CDR3 protein: CAWRAMGQGLAEAFF. The CDR3 DNA reads as TGTGCCTGGAGGGCTATGGGCCAGGGGTTGGCTGAAGCTTTCTTT. The chain employs TRBV30 and TRBJ1-1; a weak D match, TRBD1 (6 bases). Trimming took off 3 bases at V and 6 bases at J, with 20 bases between the two ends. There are 15 residues in the CDR3. The V gene's germline CDR1 is GTSNPN and CDR2 SVGIG (reference sequence).